The present TCR beta chain was sequenced within a study of blood T cell repertoires in COVID-19. Study at large: The United States, Italy and Spain provided the acute and convalescent COVID-19 samples. Sources were T cells, B-cell-depleted T cells, or PBMCs; the material itself was cDNA or gDNA.

The V and J ends lost 7 bases and 2 bases, in that order; junction bases with no gene match: 7. Germline V lookup: CDR1 SGHAT, CDR2 FQNNGV. The CDR3 totals 16 residues. The authors' processing: How many nucleated cells were present was estimated from reference gene primer amplification. Measured with immunoSEQ multiplex PCR; TCRdb has only the in-frame clones, and not every one. That table furnishes V, J and clone size, whereas the DNA furnished D and trimming. The table has more than 150,000 clones, 85% to 90% seen once. The V call is TRBV11-2, the J call TRBJ2-3, with 12 nucleotides matching TRBD2. The clonotype was recovered from a man younger than 35 with acute or convalescent COVID-19. Sequencing was done on a sample of peripheral blood. The CDR3 coding sequence is TGTGCCAGCATTCTTGGACTAGCGGGACCCACAGATACGCAGTATTTT. Protein sequence: CASILGLAGPTDTQYF.